The 21 T cell receptor beta chains reported below all come from one sample, sequenced in a study of cytomegalovirus exposure and HLA in healthy donors. Both 60 Vbeta primers and 13 Jbeta primers went into the PCR. Measured with immunoSEQ multiplex PCR; TCRdb has only the in-frame clones, and not every one. The data show fewer than 150,000 clones, roughly 70% seen once. Sequenced: PBMCs. The receptors originated from a woman aged 45-65 years in good health and CMV-seropositive.

The chain recombines TRBV11-2 with TRBJ2-5; D unclear. The CDR3 runs to 13 residues. Germline CDR1 and CDR2: SGHAT and FQNNGV. V was shortened by 1 base and J by 5 bases, with 8 bases between the two germline ends. In DNA, the CDR3 is TGTGCCAGCAGCTTAGTGGGTAGCGAGACCCAGTACTTC. Its translation: CASSLVGSETQYF.

The rearrangement joins TRBV7-6 to TRBJ2-3; D is perhaps TRBD2 (6 bases). V was shortened by 0 bases and J by 6 bases, with 7 bases between the two germline ends. This CDR3 spans 13 amino acids. Germline loops: CDR1 SGHVS, CDR2 FNYEAQ. The CDR3 protein is CASSLARDDTQYF. The CDR3 DNA reads TGTGCCAGCAGCTTAGCGCGGGATGATACGCAGTATTTT.

The genes are TRBV5-6 and TRBJ2-2, with TRBD1 matching over 7 bases. The CDR3 contains 16 residues. J was trimmed by 1 base and V by 4 bases; bases with no gene match: 7. Germline assignment: CDR1 SGHDT and CDR2 YYEEEE. The CDR3 loop reads CASSTYRTGNTGELFF. CDR3 in DNA: TGTGCCAGCAGCACCTATCGGACAGGGAACACCGGGGAGCTGTTTTTT.

The gene calls are TRBV4-1 and TRBJ2-3; TRBD2 might be the D (6 bases). V was trimmed by 3 bases and J by 2 bases, leaving 12 bases between them. CDR1 and CDR2 from the germline V gene are MGHRA and YSYEKL. The CDR3 covers 15 residues. DNA for the CDR3: TGCGCCAGCAGCCATTCTGGGCGGGACACAGATACGCAGTATTTT. Translation: CASSHSGRDTDTQYF.

The chain carries TRBV18 and TRBJ2-1; 9 nucleotides align to TRBD1. The length of the CDR3 is 13 residues. With 4 bases clipped from V and 8 bases from J, the junction kept 3 bases outside the gene matches. Germline V CDR1 and CDR2: KGHSH, LQKENI. The CDR3 DNA sequence: TGTGCCAGCTCACGGGACAGGGCTGATGAGCAGTTCTTC. Protein: CASSRDRADEQFF.

The gene calls are TRBV28 and TRBJ1-6; 9 positions agree with TRBD1. The ends lost 11 bases at V and 6 bases at J; junction bases unmatched: 5. The germline V gene encodes CDR1 MDHEN and CDR2 SYDVKM. This CDR3 spans 13 amino acids. CDR3 residues: CAATGGSNSPLHF. CDR3 nucleotides: TGTGCCGCCACAGGGGGCTCTAATTCACCCCTCCACTTT.

For the CDR3, the DNA is TGTGCCTGGAGTGTAGTTGCGGGGATTACTGAAGCTTTCTTT. Translating it yields CAWSVVAGITEAFF. The chain uses TRBV30 and TRBJ1-1; unclear D gene. The ends were cut back, 0 bases at V and 5 bases at J, with 13 bases in the middle. The CDR3 runs to 14 residues. The V gene's germline CDR1 is GTSNPN and CDR2 SVGIG (reference sequence).

The chain has TRBV5-1 and TRBJ2-3; possible D gene TRBD2, 5 bases. CDR1 SGHRS and CDR2 YFSETQ come from the germline V gene. The CDR3 has 16 residues. With 3 bases removed from V and 0 bases from J, the gap between germline ends came to 14 bases. CDR3 sequence reads: CASSSRGAESTDTQYF. The CDR3 DNA sequence: TGCGCCAGCAGCTCCCGGGGAGCGGAGAGCACAGATACGCAGTATTTT.

V usage is TRBV7-2 and J usage is TRBJ2-2; maybe TRBD2 (7 bases). CDR1 and CDR2 from the germline V gene are SGHTA and FQGNSA. The length of the CDR3 is 15 residues. Trimming removed 7 bases at V and 4 bases at J, with 16 bases between. CDR3: CASTKGGAFTGELFF. The CDR3 nucleotides are TGTGCCAGCACCAAGGGGGGGGCCTTCACCGGGGAGCTGTTTTTT.

The chain recombines TRBV19 with TRBJ1-1; no firm D call. The CDR3 is made up of 14 amino acids. Between the trimmed V and J ends, which lost 5 bases and 6 bases, there was a span of 16 bases. Germline-derived CDR1 and CDR2 are LNHDA and SQIVND (reference sequence). CDR3 protein: CASSSGRPGAEAFF. For the CDR3, the DNA is TGTGCCAGTAGTTCCGGGAGGCCGGGAGCTGAAGCTTTCTTT.

This clone was counted between two and nine times. The chain uses TRBV5-4 and TRBJ1-1, with unresolved D. Germline loops: CDR1 SGHNT, CDR2 YYREEE (reference sequence). V lost 3 bases and J lost 11, with 14 bases in between. The CDR3 length is 12 residues. The CDR3 loop is CASSSQSAVAFF. The CDR3 DNA reads TGTGCCAGCAGCTCCCAGTCGGCGGTGGCTTTCTTT.

The chain links TRBV15 to TRBJ2-3; 7 bases agree with TRBD2. CDR3 length equals 22 residues. V was pared by 0 bases and J by 0 bases, with 21 bases of the junction left unmatched. CDR1 is LNHNV, CDR2 YYDKDF, per germline (reference sequence). The CDR3 coding sequence is TGTGCCACCAGCAGAGATTGGGGCTCAGTGGGAGGGCTGAAAACTAGCACAGATACGCAGTATTTT. This translates into CATSRDWGSVGGLKTSTDTQYF.

V gene TRBV6-1 combines with J gene TRBJ2-7; D possibly corresponds to TRBD1 (5 bases). CDR3 length equals 15 residues. Germline V gene sequence: CDR1 MNHNS, CDR2 SASEGT. V was shortened by 2 bases and J by 2 bases, with 13 bases between the two germline ends. CDR3 residues: CASSEIGSGTYEQYF. The CDR3 nucleotides read TGTGCCAGCAGTGAAATTGGGTCAGGGACCTACGAGCAGTACTTC.

This clone appeared once. The chain couples TRBV5-6 to TRBJ1-2, with 7 bases that match TRBD1. Germline lookup yields CDR1 SGHDT and CDR2 YYEEEE. J gave up 4 bases and V 2 bases, and 5 bases lay outside the gene matches. The CDR3 totals 14 residues. The CDR3 sequence: CASSLPGQSYGYTF. CDR3 nucleotide sequence: TGTGCCAGCAGCTTACCGGGACAGTCCTATGGCTACACCTTC.

The chain employs TRBV5-1 and TRBJ1-2, with 7 bases aligning to TRBD1. CDR3 size: 15 residues. The germline CDR1 and CDR2 sequences are SGHRS and YFSETQ. The V segment lost 4 bases and the J segment 2 bases; nucleotides outside the gene matches: 8. The CDR3 loop is CASSVGQAGNYGYTF. CDR3 sequence (DNA): TGCGCCAGCAGCGTTGGACAGGCGGGGAACTATGGCTACACCTTC.

The V gene is TRBV7-6, the J gene TRBJ2-7; D gene ambiguous. From germline, CDR1 is SGHVS and CDR2 FNYEAQ. V lost 6 bases and J lost 4, with 19 bases in between. The CDR3 is 15 residues long. CDR3 nucleotides: TGTGCCAGCAGTGCAAGCTACGGAGAAACATACGAGCAGTACTTC. It codes for CASSASYGETYEQYF.

The chain has TRBV23-1 and TRBJ1-5; the D is unclear. TRBV23-1 counts as an open reading frame of uncertain function. There are 15 residues in the CDR3. Trimming removed 4 bases from V and 5 bases from J, with 15 bases in between. CDR3 region: CASSPRAGADQPQHF. The CDR3 bases are TGCGCCAGCAGTCCCCGGGCAGGAGCGGATCAGCCCCAGCATTTT.

The chain couples TRBV27 to TRBJ2-7; 8 nucleotides line up with TRBD1. The junction had 3 bases not matched to a gene; V was cut back by 3 bases and J by 5 bases. CDR1 and CDR2 from the germline V gene are MNHEY and SMNVEV (reference sequence). This CDR3 contains 13 residues. In DNA form, the CDR3 reads TGTGCCAGCAGTTTTGGACAGGGCCACGAGCAGTACTTC. It encodes CASSFGQGHEQYF.

This chain uses TRBV15 with TRBJ1-2; D unclear. Trimming left V 1 base short and J 2 bases short, with 8 bases between. Germline V gene lookup returns CDR1 LNHNV and CDR2 YYDKDF (reference sequence). There are 14 residues in the CDR3. In DNA form, the CDR3 reads TGTGCCACCAGCAGAGTTGGCGGGAACTATGGCTACACCTTC. Translation gives CATSRVGGNYGYTF.

The chain joins TRBV27 to TRBJ2-1; D perhaps matches TRBD2 (5 bases). CDR3 length equals 14 residues. Germline-derived CDR1 and CDR2 are MNHEY and SMNVEV (reference sequence). The ends were cut back, 6 bases at V and 10 bases at J, with 19 bases in the middle. The CDR3 sequence: CASSYRGFITEQFF. The CDR3 DNA reads TGTGCCAGCAGCTACCGAGGGTTTATAACCGAGCAGTTCTTC.

The V call is TRBV27, the J call TRBJ1-1; D remains unclear. V shed 2 bases and J shed 0 bases, with 13 bases lying between them. Germline CDR1 MNHEY, CDR2 SMNVEV (reference sequence). This CDR3 comprises 16 residues. DNA for the CDR3: TGTGCCAGCAGTTTACGAGCAGGAAACCTGAACACTGAAGCTTTCTTT. It is translated as CASSLRAGNLNTEAFF.